The 14 T cell receptor beta chains below all came from one sample that was sequenced in a study of T cells in Graves' hyperthyroidism and ophthalmopathy. Amplified TCR beta CDR3 regions came from RNA transcripts. First-round RT-PCR targeting the TCR CDR3 was performed with the HTBI primer set. TCRdb processed the multiplex PCR reads anew with MiXCR; each CDR3 protein has one entry. The sample comprises roughly 800,000 distinct CDR3 sequences, over 35% of which are singletons, and roughly 8.3% rests with the top ten. Sample: blood. These receptor sequences come from a man aged 18 to 35 with Graves' hyperthyroidism.

Concerning this clonotype itself: Relative to the germline gene, one junction end is altered; a read error may explain this. CDR3 loop: CASGHTSGAFYEQYF. CDR3 coding DNA: TGCGCCAGCGGCCACACTAGCGGCGCCTTCTACGAGCAGTACTTC. This chain links TRBV7-9 with TRBJ2-7; 8 bases fit TRBD2. This CDR3 contains 15 residues. CDR1 SEHNR and CDR2 FQNEAQ come from the germline V gene (reference sequence).

The V call is TRBV7-8, the J call TRBJ2-7, with 12 bases aligning to TRBD1. Looked up from germline, CDR1 is SGHVS and CDR2 is FQNEAQ. This CDR3 region has 15 residues. The junction had 3 bases not matched to a gene; V was cut back by 0 bases and J by 6 bases. The CDR3 coding sequence is TGTGCCAGCAGCTTAGCCGGGACAGGGGGCCCCGAGCAGTACTTC. This encodes CASSLAGTGGPEQYF.

The V call is TRBV20-1, the J call TRBJ2-7, with 12 bases that match TRBD2. CDR3 length equals 14 residues. Germline loops: CDR1 DFQATT, CDR2 SNEGSKA (reference sequence). V gave up 6 bases and J gave up 1 base; unmatched junction bases: 4. The CDR3 region is CSALAGGRSYEQYF. For the CDR3, the DNA is TGCAGTGCGCTAGCGGGGGGGAGGTCCTACGAGCAGTACTTC.

The gene calls are TRBV6-2 or TRBV6-3 and TRBJ2-7; 10 bases are a match to TRBD2. Trimming cost V 0 bases and J 6 bases; bases outside gene matches: 11. Germline CDR1 and CDR2: MNHEY and SVGEGT. The CDR3 loop spans 17 amino acids. Here the CDR3 DNA reads TGTGCCAGCAGTTACTCGGCCGGACTAGCGGAGCTCGGCGAGCAGTACTTC. Encoded protein: CASSYSAGLAELGEQYF.

The chain recombines TRBV29-1 with TRBJ1-2, with D hard to call. The CDR3 totals 13 residues. Germline values: CDR1 SQVTM, CDR2 ANQGSEA. The V and J ends lost 4 bases and 7 bases respectively, with 16 bases between them. The CDR3 DNA follows: TGCAGCGTTGGGTGGTGGAGAGCAGTTGGCTACACCTTC. Its protein product is CSVGWWRAVGYTF.

As concerns this clonotype: The germline gene is not matched at one end of the junction; a read error may be the cause. The chain joins TRBV11-2 to TRBJ2-6, with TRBD1 matching 8 bases. This CDR3 contains 11 residues. CDR1 is SGHAT, CDR2 FQNNGV, per germline. CDR3 amino acids: CASSFGQGEAF. CDR3 nucleotide sequence: TGTGCCAGCAGCTTTGGACAGGGAGAAGCTTTC.

This clonotype was detected many times. CDR3 sequence reads: CSARLDRAVMNSPLHF. The CDR3 coding sequence is TGCAGTGCTCGTCTGGACAGGGCCGTTATGAATTCACCCCTCCACTTT. V is TRBV20-1 and J is TRBJ1-6; 8 bases agree with TRBD1. This CDR3 comprises 16 residues. Trimming took 5 bases from V and 7 from J; bases not matched to a gene: 13. Germline V CDR1 and CDR2: DFQATT, SNEGSKA (reference sequence).

The CDR3 reads CASSMGGLPYNSPLHF. The CDR3 DNA reads TGTGCCAGTAGTATGGGGGGCTTGCCCTATAATTCACCCCTCCACTTT. The V call is TRBV19, the J call TRBJ1-6; tentative D call: TRBD1 (6 bases). The germline V gene encodes CDR1 LNHDA and CDR2 SQIVND (reference sequence). This CDR3 is 16 amino acids long. V lost 3 bases and J lost 2, with 11 bases in between.

With regard to this clonotype: At one of its ends the junction is not consistent with the germline gene, which may arise from a read error. The chain links TRBV7-9 to TRBJ2-5; possible D gene TRBD2, 5 bases. This CDR3 has 13 amino acids. CDR1 and CDR2 (germline): SEHNR, FQNEAQ (reference sequence). This chain's CDR3 is CASSHGSGETQYF. The CDR3 DNA is TGCGCCAGCAGCCATGGGAGTGGAGAGACCCAGTACTTC.

This chain links TRBV12-3 or TRBV12-4 with TRBJ1-4, with D perhaps TRBD1 (6 bases). Trimming cost V 7 bases and J 10 bases, with 16 bases left between them. The CDR3 has 13 amino acids. The CDR3 DNA sequence: TGTGCCAGCACCACCGTCGACAGGCCAAAACTGTTTTTT. Residues: CASTTVDRPKLFF.

The genes are TRBV13 and TRBJ1-4; D unclear. Trimming removed 4 bases from V and 7 bases from J, with 10 bases in between. The CDR3 loop spans 13 amino acids. Looked up from germline, CDR1 is PRHDT and CDR2 is FYEKMQ (reference sequence). The CDR3 protein is CASSSQSSEKLFF. The CDR3 DNA reads TGTGCCAGCAGCTCTCAAAGCAGTGAAAAACTGTTTTTT.

The rearrangement joins TRBV9 to TRBJ2-5; 7 bases are shared with TRBD2. The germline gives CDR1 SGDLS, CDR2 YYNGEE. J lost 4 bases, V lost 6 bases, and 15 bases had no gene match. The CDR3 runs 16 residues. The CDR3 sequence is CASTHLGAGAGETQYF. The CDR3 bases are TGTGCCAGCACCCACCTCGGGGCGGGAGCGGGAGAGACCCAGTACTTC.

The gene calls are TRBV7-9 and TRBJ1-3; unclear D gene. Trimming removed 11 bases from V and 4 bases from J, with 18 bases in between. The CDR3 has 14 residues. The germline CDR1 and CDR2 sequences are SEHNR and FQNEAQ (reference sequence). Written as DNA, the CDR3 is TGTGCCGGCACTCTTCGGGGTTCCGGAAACACCATATATTTT. Translation: CAGTLRGSGNTIYF.

This clonotype was counted at least ten times. The V and J genes are TRBV2 and TRBJ1-4; no firm D call. Germline values: CDR1 SNHLY, CDR2 FYNNEI. CDR3 length: 13 residues. Trimming left V 7 bases short and J 4 bases short, with 10 bases between. CDR3 region: CASMRQINEKLFF. The CDR3 DNA is TGTGCCAGCATGCGGCAGATTAATGAAAAACTGTTTTTT.